This TCR beta chain was recorded in a study of cytomegalovirus exposure and HLA in healthy donors. Trimming removed 5 bases at V and 7 bases at J, with 15 bases between. The CDR3 has 15 residues. Germline CDR1 is MNHEY and CDR2 is SVGAGI. Primers for the PCR totalled 60 Vbeta and 13 Jbeta. This table comes from immunoSEQ multiplex PCR, and its TCRdb copy is limited to in-frame clones, with some not included. The table has fewer than 250,000 clones, approximately 80% seen once. Sequencing was carried out using PBMCs. This TCR came from a woman younger than 45 in good health and CMV-seropositive. The chain links TRBV6-5 to TRBJ1-6, with a possible D match to TRBD1 (6 bases). The CDR3 DNA reads TGTGCCAGCAGTCAAAACAGGGTTGGAAATTCACCCCTCCACTTT. Amino acids: CASSQNRVGNSPLHF.